The 21 T cell receptor beta chains below were found in one sample sequenced in a study of cytomegalovirus exposure and HLA in healthy donors. 13 Jbeta primers and 60 Vbeta primers were used for the PCR. Profiled with immunoSEQ multiplex PCR; TCRdb holds only in-frame clones, not every one. The repertoire holds roughly 100,000 clones, just under 75% seen once, with less than 3.5% in the top ten. Sequences were obtained from PBMCs. The receptors here all came from a man aged 50 to 60 in good health and CMV-seropositive.

The V gene is TRBV5-5, the J gene TRBJ1-5; D is possibly TRBD1 (6 bases). V was trimmed by 1 base and J by 1 base, leaving 12 bases between them. Germline CDR1 is SGHKS and CDR2 is YYEKEE (reference sequence). The length of the CDR3 is 16 residues. DNA of the CDR3: TGTGCCAGCAGCTTGCGGACAGAAGGAAGCAATCAGCCCCAGCATTTT. It codes for CASSLRTEGSNQPQHF.

The chain recombines TRBV19 with TRBJ2-3; TRBD2 matches at 7 bases. The V segment lost 6 bases and the J segment 7 bases; nucleotides outside the gene matches: 7. The CDR3 is made up of 13 amino acids. Germline-derived CDR1 and CDR2 are LNHDA and SQIVND (reference sequence). In DNA form, the CDR3 reads TGTGCCAGTAGCGGGGGGTATGGATATACGCAGTATTTT. It translates to CASSGGYGYTQYF.

This sequence joins TRBV4-1 and TRBJ2-7; D perhaps matches TRBD1 (6 bases). V lost 3 bases and J lost 4, with 19 bases in between. Per germline, CDR1 MGHRA and CDR2 YSYEKL. The CDR3 has 16 amino acids. The CDR3 DNA follows: TGCGCCAGCAGCCATAGCCGACGACAGGCGATTTACGAGCAGTACTTC. Protein sequence: CASSHSRRQAIYEQYF.

V is TRBV19 and J is TRBJ1-1; D not resolved. Germline loops: CDR1 LNHDA, CDR2 SQIVND (reference sequence). Trimming removed 6 bases at V and 5 bases at J, with 13 bases between. This CDR3 spans 13 amino acids. Written as DNA, the CDR3 is TGTGCCAGTAGGCCTCCAACGAGGACTGAAGCTTTCTTT. Protein product: CASRPPTRTEAFF.

The chain joins TRBV20-1 to TRBJ2-5; unclear D gene. The germline CDR1 and CDR2 sequences are DFQATT and SNEGSKA (reference sequence). The ends were cut back, 7 bases at V and 6 bases at J, with 12 bases in the middle. The CDR3 runs 11 residues. This CDR3 is CSVLLLQTQYF. The CDR3 bases are TGCAGTGTCCTACTACTCCAGACCCAGTACTTC.

V and J are TRBV6-5 and TRBJ2-7, with a possible D match to TRBD2 (6 bases). The germline CDR1 and CDR2 sequences are MNHEY and SVGAGI. This CDR3 has 16 amino acids. Trimming stripped 3 bases from V and 0 bases from J, with 15 bases between. CDR3 nucleotides: TGTGCCAGCAGTTATACCCACTCCGGGGGCTCCTACGAGCAGTACTTC. This encodes CASSYTHSGGSYEQYF.

The chain combines TRBV5-1 with TRBJ2-1, with 9 nucleotides matching TRBD1. Germline V lookup: CDR1 SGHRS, CDR2 YFSETQ. There are 14 residues in the CDR3. Trimming cost V 3 bases and J 5 bases; bases outside gene matches: 3. The CDR3 bases are TGCGCCAGCAGCTCGGGACAGGGACACAATGAGCAGTTCTTC. Translating it yields CASSSGQGHNEQFF.

The rearrangement links TRBV27 to TRBJ1-2; 7 positions match TRBD1. V was pared by 5 bases and J by 5 bases, with 5 bases of the junction left unmatched. This CDR3 has 13 amino acids. CDR1 and CDR2 from the germline V gene are MNHEY and SMNVEV (reference sequence). This chain's CDR3 is CASSPWDRYGYTF. The CDR3 DNA is TGTGCCAGCAGTCCCTGGGACAGATATGGCTACACCTTC.

The chain recombines TRBV10-3 with TRBJ2-5; TRBD2 is a possible D gene (6 bases). The J call is in doubt because the DNA end fits TRBJ2-7 better. Per the germline V gene, CDR1 is ENHRY and CDR2 is SYGVKD. The CDR3 runs 14 residues. The CDR3 spells CAIRRDSGPPEQYF. DNA for the CDR3: TGTGCCATCAGGCGGGACTCAGGGCCCCCCGAGCAGTACTTC.

V is TRBV6-6 and J is TRBJ1-2; D may be TRBD1 (6 bases). The CDR3 is made up of 14 amino acids. Germline assignment: CDR1 MNHNY and CDR2 SVGAGI (reference sequence). V lost 6 bases and J 6 bases, leaving 17 bases between the germline ends. The CDR3 is CASRPTGQGDGYTF. The CDR3, as DNA: TGTGCCAGCAGGCCCACAGGGCAGGGTGATGGCTACACCTTC.

This clone was seen only once. The gene calls are TRBV27 and TRBJ2-7, with TRBD2 identical over 11 bases. The V and J ends lost 6 bases and 4 bases, in that order; junction bases with no gene match: 8. The CDR3 runs to 15 residues. Germline V gene data show CDR1 as MNHEY and CDR2 as SMNVEV (reference sequence). In DNA, the CDR3 is TGTGCCAGCAGCCTTAGCGGGAGGGCCCTATACGAGCAGTACTTC. This codes for CASSLSGRALYEQYF.

This clone appeared a few times. The chain has TRBV2 and TRBJ1-4, with TRBD1 matching 8 bases. Germline V gives CDR1 SNHLY, CDR2 FYNNEI. Germline trimming cut 5 bases from V and 8 bases from J; bases unmatched to any gene: 7. The CDR3 is 14 amino acids. CDR3 nucleotide sequence: TGTGCCAGCAGTCCTGACAGGGGTCGGGAAAAACTGTTTTTT. Translation: CASSPDRGREKLFF.

This chain joins TRBV11-2 and TRBJ1-6; D not certain. The germline V gene encodes CDR1 SGHAT and CDR2 FQNNGV. The V end was cut by 0 bases, the J end by 2 bases, with 11 bases between. This CDR3 is built from 17 residues. For the CDR3, the DNA is TGTGCCAGCAGCTTAGATGGTGAGGCTACCTATAATTCACCCCTCCACTTT. Its translation: CASSLDGEATYNSPLHF.

The V gene is TRBV30, the J gene TRBJ2-3; D is perhaps TRBD2 (7 bases). The CDR3 totals 14 residues. V lost 0 bases, J lost 6 bases, and 13 bases lay in between. Germline CDR1 reads GTSNPN; CDR2 reads SVGIG (reference sequence). The CDR3 loop reads CAWSVRGAGDTQYF. CDR3 coding DNA: TGTGCCTGGAGTGTACGGGGGGCGGGGGATACGCAGTATTTT.

The chain employs TRBV2 and TRBJ2-5; 8 bases are a match to TRBD1. Looked up from germline, CDR1 is SNHLY and CDR2 is FYNNEI. The V gene end was trimmed by 7 bases and the J gene end by 5 bases; junction bases not matched to a gene: 15. This CDR3 contains 16 residues. CDR3 loop: CASTELLAGGSETQYF. DNA of the CDR3: TGTGCCAGCACCGAACTATTAGCAGGGGGCTCGGAGACCCAGTACTTC.

This clone was detected a few times. This sequence joins TRBV5-1 and TRBJ1-3; D might be TRBD1 (5 bases). This CDR3 is 18 amino acids long. Germline V gives CDR1 SGHRS, CDR2 YFSETQ. The V end lost 3 bases, the J end lost 0 bases, and 19 bases lay between the germline ends. CDR3 bases: TGCGCCAGCAGCTCGGGGGGGACGCGCGGTAGCTCTGGAAACACCATATATTTT. This sequence encodes CASSSGGTRGSSGNTIYF.

This clone was recorded a few times. The chain employs TRBV1 and TRBJ2-1; the D call TRBD2 from the table was never checked on the DNA. TRBV1 is a pseudogene. The CDR3 is made up of 19 amino acids. The CDR3 loop reads CTSSQCREGPGTSGNEQFF. The CDR3 DNA sequence: TGCACCAGCAGCCAATGCCGCGAAGGGCCCGGGACTAGCGGCAATGAGCAGTTCTTC.

The rearrangement joins TRBV5-1 to TRBJ1-2, with TRBD1 matching over 12 bases. Trimming cost V 4 bases and J 2 bases; bases outside gene matches: 9. There are 17 residues in the CDR3. Germline assignment: CDR1 SGHRS and CDR2 YFSETQ. CDR3 loop: CASSPSRDRGPNYGYTF. CDR3 nucleotides: TGCGCCAGCAGCCCGTCCCGGGACAGGGGGCCCAACTATGGCTACACCTTC.

The CDR3 DNA follows: TGTGCCAGCCAGAGGGGAGCGGGGGGGCCAGGGACCGGGGAGCTGTTTTTT. This gives the protein CASQRGAGGPGTGELFF. The chain is built from TRBV5-4 and TRBJ2-2; 10 bases fit TRBD2. The CDR3 runs 17 residues. The junction had 14 bases not matched to a gene; V was cut back by 7 bases and J by 5 bases. CDR1 and CDR2 (germline): SGHNT, YYREEE (reference sequence).

The V call is TRBV5-1, the J call TRBJ1-3; D may be TRBD1 (5 bases). The CDR3 has 15 amino acids. In germline, CDR1 is SGHRS, CDR2 YFSETQ. V gave up 4 bases and J gave up 0 bases, with 11 bases separating them. The CDR3: CASSPGGASGNTIYF. As DNA, the CDR3 is TGCGCCAGCAGCCCGGGGGGAGCCTCTGGAAACACCATATATTTT.

The chain joins TRBV5-1 to TRBJ1-6, with 7 nucleotides matching TRBD1. Germline trimming cut 4 bases from V and 7 bases from J; bases unmatched to any gene: 11. CDR3 length equals 16 residues. CDR1 is SGHRS, CDR2 YFSETQ, per germline. The chain's CDR3 is CASSPRQGLENSPLHF. CDR3 coding DNA: TGCGCCAGCAGCCCCCGACAGGGACTGGAAAATTCACCCCTCCACTTT.